A single sample gave rise to the 8 T cell receptor beta chains below, sequenced in a study of cytomegalovirus exposure and HLA in healthy donors. PCR amplification relied on 60 Vbeta primers (plus 13 Jbeta primers). Sequenced by immunoSEQ multiplex PCR; TCRdb stores in-frame clones only, minus some. The table for this sample gives tens of thousands of clones. Material for sequencing was PBMCs. These receptors came from a man aged 40-49 years in good health and CMV-seronegative.

V is TRBV10-1 and J is TRBJ2-2, with D tentatively TRBD1 (6 bases). Germline V gene lookup returns CDR1 WNHNN and CDR2 SYGVQD (reference sequence). V was pared by 6 bases and J by 0 bases, with 8 bases between. There are 14 residues in the CDR3. CDR3 coding DNA: TGCGCCAGCAGGGGACAACCGAACACCGGGGAGCTGTTTTTT. As protein: CASRGQPNTGELFF.

The CDR3: CASSLSAVQPQHF. CDR3 in DNA: TGTGCCAGCAGTTTGAGTGCGGTCCAACCCCAGCATTTT. The chain couples TRBV27 to TRBJ1-5; D unresolved. Germline V gene lookup returns CDR1 MNHEY and CDR2 SMNVEV (reference sequence). V shed 3 bases and J shed 10 bases, with 13 bases lying between them. The CDR3 sequence is 13 residues long.

The V call is TRBV19, the J call TRBJ2-7; TRBD1 is a possible D gene (6 bases). Germline lookup yields CDR1 LNHDA and CDR2 SQIVND (reference sequence). There are 14 residues in the CDR3. V was cut by 1 base and J by 4 bases, with 11 bases left in between. The CDR3 spells CASSIALQGYEQYF. For the CDR3, the DNA is TGTGCCAGTAGTATAGCCCTACAGGGTTACGAGCAGTACTTC.

The chain links TRBV9 to TRBJ2-7; D is possibly TRBD2 (6 bases). The V end lost 0 bases, the J end lost 0 bases, and 10 bases lay between the germline ends. This CDR3 comprises 15 residues. The germline V gene has CDR1 SGDLS and CDR2 YYNGEE. The CDR3 DNA reads TGTGCCAGCAGCGTAGAGGGTAGCGGCTCCTACGAGCAGTACTTC. Amino acids: CASSVEGSGSYEQYF.

The genes are TRBV4-1 and TRBJ1-3, with D uncertain. Germline V lookup: CDR1 MGHRA, CDR2 YSYEKL. Trimming removed 1 base at V and 0 bases at J, with 10 bases between. The CDR3 contains 16 residues. CDR3 loop: CASSQVVGNSGNTIYF. Written as DNA, the CDR3 is TGCGCCAGCAGCCAAGTGGTTGGCAACTCTGGAAACACCATATATTTT.

V usage is TRBV5-1 and J usage is TRBJ2-7; weak D call: TRBD2 (5 bases). Looked up from germline, CDR1 is SGHRS and CDR2 is YFSETQ. V lost 4 bases to trimming and J lost 5 bases, with 19 bases between them. The CDR3 length is 15 residues. The CDR3 coding sequence is TGCGCCAGCAGCCTACGGGGAAGACTTGGGGACGAGCAGTACTTC. Translated: CASSLRGRLGDEQYF.

V gene TRBV19 combines with J gene TRBJ1-2; D may be TRBD1 (6 bases). With 6 bases removed from V and 3 bases from J, the gap between germline ends came to 29 bases. CDR1 and CDR2 (germline): LNHDA, SQIVND (reference sequence). The CDR3 sequence is 19 residues long. CDR3 sequence reads: CASSGSGKPGHPSDYGYTF. In nucleotides, the CDR3 is TGTGCCAGTAGCGGAAGTGGGAAACCGGGACACCCATCGGACTATGGCTACACCTTC.

V and J are TRBV5-4 and TRBJ1-4, with TRBD1 identical over 9 bases. The V and J ends lost 4 bases and 8 bases, in that order; junction bases with no gene match: 12. The CDR3 consists of 16 residues. The germline gives CDR1 SGHNT, CDR2 YYREEE (reference sequence). The CDR3 nucleotides read TGTGCCAGCAGCCAGGGAACTAGGACAGGGGAGGAAAAACTGTTTTTT. As protein: CASSQGTRTGEEKLFF.